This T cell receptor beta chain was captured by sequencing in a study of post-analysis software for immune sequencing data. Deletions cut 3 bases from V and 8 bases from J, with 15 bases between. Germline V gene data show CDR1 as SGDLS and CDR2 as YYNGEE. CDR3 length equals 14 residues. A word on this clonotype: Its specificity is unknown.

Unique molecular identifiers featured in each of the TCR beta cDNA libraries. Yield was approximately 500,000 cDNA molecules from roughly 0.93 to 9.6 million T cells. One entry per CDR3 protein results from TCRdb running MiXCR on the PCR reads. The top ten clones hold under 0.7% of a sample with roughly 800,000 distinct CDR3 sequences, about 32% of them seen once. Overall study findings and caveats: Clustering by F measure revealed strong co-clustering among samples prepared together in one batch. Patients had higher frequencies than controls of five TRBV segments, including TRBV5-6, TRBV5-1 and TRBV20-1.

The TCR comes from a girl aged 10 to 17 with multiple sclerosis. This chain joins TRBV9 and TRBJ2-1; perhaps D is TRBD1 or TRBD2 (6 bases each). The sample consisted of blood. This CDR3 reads CASSGGTPVDEQFF. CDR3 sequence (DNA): TGTGCCAGCAGCGGCGGGACACCGGTAGATGAGCAGTTCTTC.